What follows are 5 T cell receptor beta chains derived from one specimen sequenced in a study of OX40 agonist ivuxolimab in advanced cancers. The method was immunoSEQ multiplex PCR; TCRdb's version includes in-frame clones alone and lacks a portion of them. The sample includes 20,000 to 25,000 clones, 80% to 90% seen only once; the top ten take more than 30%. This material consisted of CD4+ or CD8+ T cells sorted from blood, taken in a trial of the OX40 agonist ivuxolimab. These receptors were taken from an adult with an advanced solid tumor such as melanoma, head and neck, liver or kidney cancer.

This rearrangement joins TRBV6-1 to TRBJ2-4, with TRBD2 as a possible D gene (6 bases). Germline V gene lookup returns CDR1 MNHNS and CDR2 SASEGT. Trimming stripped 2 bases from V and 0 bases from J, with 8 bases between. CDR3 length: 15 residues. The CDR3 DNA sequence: TGTGCCAGCAGTGAATGGGACTCAGCCAAAAACATTCAGTACTTC. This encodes CASSEWDSAKNIQYF.

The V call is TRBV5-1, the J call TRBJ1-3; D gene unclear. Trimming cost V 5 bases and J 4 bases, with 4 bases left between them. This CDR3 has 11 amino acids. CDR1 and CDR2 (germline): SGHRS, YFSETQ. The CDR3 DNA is TGCGCCAGCAGGGGAGGAAACACCATATATTTT. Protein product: CASRGGNTIYF.

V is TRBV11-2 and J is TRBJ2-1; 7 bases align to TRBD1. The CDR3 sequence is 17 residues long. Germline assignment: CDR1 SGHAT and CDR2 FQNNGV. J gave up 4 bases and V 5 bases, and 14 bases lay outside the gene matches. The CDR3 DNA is TGTGCCAGCAGCCTCAATCCCGGGACAGCCAAATACAATGAGCAGTTCTTC. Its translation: CASSLNPGTAKYNEQFF.

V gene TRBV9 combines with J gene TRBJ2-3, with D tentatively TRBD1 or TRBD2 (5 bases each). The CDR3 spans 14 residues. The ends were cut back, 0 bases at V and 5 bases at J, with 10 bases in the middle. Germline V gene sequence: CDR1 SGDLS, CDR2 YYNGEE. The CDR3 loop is CASSVGGAGDTQYF. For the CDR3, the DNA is TGTGCCAGCAGCGTAGGAGGGGCGGGAGATACGCAGTATTTT.

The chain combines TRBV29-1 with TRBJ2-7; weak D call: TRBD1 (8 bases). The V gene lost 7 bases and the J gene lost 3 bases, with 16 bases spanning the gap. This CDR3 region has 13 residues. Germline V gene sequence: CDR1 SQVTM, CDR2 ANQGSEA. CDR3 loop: CSATTGGGYEQYF. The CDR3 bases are TGCAGCGCCACAACAGGGGGGGGCTACGAGCAGTACTTC.